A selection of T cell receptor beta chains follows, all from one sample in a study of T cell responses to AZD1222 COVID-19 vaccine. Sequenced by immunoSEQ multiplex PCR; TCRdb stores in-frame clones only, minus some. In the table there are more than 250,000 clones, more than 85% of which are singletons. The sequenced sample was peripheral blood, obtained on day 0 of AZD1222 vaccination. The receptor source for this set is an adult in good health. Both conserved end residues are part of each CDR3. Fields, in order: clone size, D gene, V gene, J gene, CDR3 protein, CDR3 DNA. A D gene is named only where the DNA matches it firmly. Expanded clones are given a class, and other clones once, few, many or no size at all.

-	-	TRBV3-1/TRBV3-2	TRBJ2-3	CASSQRPRDTDTQYF	TGTGCCAGCAGCCAAAGGCCGAGAGACACAGATACGCAGTATTTT
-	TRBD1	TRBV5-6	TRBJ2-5	CASSWRTGLGETQYF	TGTGCCAGCAGCTGGCGGACAGGACTGGGGGAGACCCAGTACTTC
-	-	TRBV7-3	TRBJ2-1	CASSPQGLLDNEQFF	TGTGCCAGCAGTCCCCAGGGTCTGTTGGACAATGAGCAGTTCTTC
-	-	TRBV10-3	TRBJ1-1	CAISESRGNTEAFF	TGTGCCATCAGTGAGTCGAGGGGGAACACTGAAGCTTTCTTT
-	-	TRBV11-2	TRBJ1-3	CASRRLLGNTIYF	TGTGCCAGCAGGCGCTTGCTTGGAAACACCATATATTTT
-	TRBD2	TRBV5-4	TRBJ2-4	CASSLEGTSGLKNIQYF	TGTGCCAGCAGCTTGGAGGGGACTAGCGGACTCAAAAACATTCAGTACTTC
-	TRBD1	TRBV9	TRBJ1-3	CASSVGQGLGTIYF	TGTGCCAGCAGCGTAGGACAGGGCCTCGGCACCATATATTTT
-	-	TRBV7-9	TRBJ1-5	CASSLGGGGPNQPQHF	TGTGCCAGCAGCTTAGGTGGAGGTGGACCGAATCAGCCCCAGCATTTT
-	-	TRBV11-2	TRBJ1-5	CASSPDGGYQPQHF	TGTGCCAGCAGTCCTGACGGGGGGTATCAGCCCCAGCATTTT
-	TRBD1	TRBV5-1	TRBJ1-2	CASSSHLGQGGEGYTF	TGCGCCAGCAGCTCCCATCTCGGACAGGGAGGAGAAGGCTACACCTTC
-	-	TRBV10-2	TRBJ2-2	CASSEHYTGELFF	TGCGCCAGCAGTGAGCATTACACCGGGGAGCTGTTTTTT
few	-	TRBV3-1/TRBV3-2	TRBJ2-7	CASSQEHEQYF	TGTGCCAGCAGCCAAGAGCACGAGCAGTACTTC
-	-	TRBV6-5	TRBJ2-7	CASSTGGRYEQYF	TGTGCCAGCAGCACGGGCGGGCGGTACGAGCAGTACTTC
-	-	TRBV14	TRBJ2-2	CASSAPQGVRTGELFF	TGTGCCAGCAGTGCCCCGCAGGGAGTAAGGACCGGGGAGCTGTTTTTT
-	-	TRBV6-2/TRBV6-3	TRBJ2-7	CASSYAGYEQYF	TGTGCCAGCAGTTACGCCGGTTACGAGCAGTACTTC
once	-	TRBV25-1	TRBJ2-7	CASSSLYEQYF	TGTGCCAGCAGTAGCCTATACGAGCAGTACTTC
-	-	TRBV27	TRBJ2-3	CASSFGIRTDTQYF	TGTGCCAGCAGTTTTGGTATTCGCACAGATACGCAGTATTTT
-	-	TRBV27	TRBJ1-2	CASSQGAGNYGYTF	TGTGCCAGCAGTCAAGGCGCAGGGAACTATGGCTACACCTTC
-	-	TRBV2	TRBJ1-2	CASSEIQPNYGYTF	TGTGCCAGCAGTGAAATCCAACCTAACTATGGCTACACCTTC
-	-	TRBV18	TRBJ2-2	CATIGSITGELFF	TGTGCCACCATAGGAAGCATTACCGGGGAGCTGTTTTTT
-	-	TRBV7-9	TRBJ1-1	CASSPLSGFEAFF	TGTGCCAGCAGCCCCTTATCAGGATTTGAAGCTTTCTTT
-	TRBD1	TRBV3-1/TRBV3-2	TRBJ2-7	CASSQGRVRRDRGPHEQYF	TGTGCCAGCAGCCAAGGAAGGGTGCGCCGGGACAGGGGGCCTCACGAGCAGTACTTC
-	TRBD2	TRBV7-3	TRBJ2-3	CASSLLGAAGSVTQYF	TGTGCCAGCAGCCTGCTCGGTGCAGCGGGATCGGTGACGCAGTATTTT
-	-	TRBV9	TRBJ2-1	CASSVEGINEQFF	TGTGCCAGCAGCGTAGAGGGAATCAATGAGCAGTTCTTC
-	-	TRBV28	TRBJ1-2	CASSSPSTWRGGNGYTF	TGTGCCAGCAGTTCCCCCTCGACCTGGAGGGGCGGTAATGGCTACACCTTC
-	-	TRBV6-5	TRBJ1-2	CASKKMPYGYTF	TGTGCCAGCAAAAAGATGCCTTATGGCTACACCTTC
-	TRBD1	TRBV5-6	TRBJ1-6	CASSFQTGTAYNSPLHF	TGTGCCAGCAGCTTTCAGACCGGGACAGCCTATAATTCACCCCTCCACTTT
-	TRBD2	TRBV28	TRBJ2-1	CASSFGGRTLYNEQFF	TGTGCCAGCAGTTTCGGGGGGAGGACCCTCTACAATGAGCAGTTCTTC
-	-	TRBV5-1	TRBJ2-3	CASSLGSADTQYF	TGCGCCAGCAGCTTGGGTTCAGCAGATACGCAGTATTTT
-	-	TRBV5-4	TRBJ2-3	CASSTRTDNTDTQYF	TGTGCCAGCAGCACCCGGACAGATAACACAGATACGCAGTATTTT
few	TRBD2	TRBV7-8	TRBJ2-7	CASSQRLAGPPYEQYF	TGTGCCAGCAGCCAAAGACTAGCGGGGCCCCCCTACGAGCAGTACTTC
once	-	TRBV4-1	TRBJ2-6	CASSQGRSPANVLTF	TGCGCCAGCAGCCAAGGGAGGTCCCCGGCCAACGTCCTGACTTTC
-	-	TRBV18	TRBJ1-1	CASSPPGSTEAFF	TGTGCCAGCTCACCACCAGGGAGCACTGAAGCTTTCTTT
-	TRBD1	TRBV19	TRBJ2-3	CASSEQGAATQYF	TGTGCCAGTAGCGAACAGGGGGCGGCCACGCAGTATTTT
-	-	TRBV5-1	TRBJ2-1	CASSLDPSSGQFF	TGCGCCAGCAGCTTGGATCCCTCCTCAGGGCAGTTCTTC
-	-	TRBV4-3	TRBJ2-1	CASSQDQPSYNEQFF	TGCGCCAGCAGCCAAGACCAACCCTCCTACAATGAGCAGTTCTTC
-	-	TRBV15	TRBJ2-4	CATSRAGIQNIQYF	TGTGCCACCAGCAGAGCGGGAATCCAGAACATTCAGTACTTC
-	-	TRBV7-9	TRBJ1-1	CASSFDGIDEAFF	TGTGCCAGCAGCTTTGACGGGATCGATGAAGCTTTCTTT
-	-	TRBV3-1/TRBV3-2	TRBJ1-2	CASSQAQPGGYGYTF	TGTGCCAGCAGCCAAGCGCAACCCGGGGGCTATGGCTACACCTTC
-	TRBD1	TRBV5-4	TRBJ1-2	CASSWDSLIGYTF	TGTGCCAGCAGCTGGGACAGCCTCATAGGCTACACCTTC
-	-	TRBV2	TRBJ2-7	CASSPVREQYF	TGTGCCAGCTCACCGGTCCGCGAGCAGTACTTC
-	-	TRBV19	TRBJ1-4	CASSMTSTNEKLFF	TGTGCCAGTAGTATGACCTCAACTAATGAAAAACTGTTTTTT
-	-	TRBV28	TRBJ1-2	CASSLTYYGYTF	TGTGCCAGCAGCTTAACTTACTATGGCTACACCTTC
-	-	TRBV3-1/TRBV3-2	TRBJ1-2	CASSHRDPANYGYTF	TGTGCCAGCAGCCACCGGGACCCTGCTAACTATGGCTACACCTTC
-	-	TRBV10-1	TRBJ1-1	CASSESRANTEAFF	TGCGCCAGCAGTGAGTCCCGAGCGAACACTGAAGCTTTCTTT
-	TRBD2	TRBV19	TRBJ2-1	CASSISGEQFF	TGTGCCAGTAGTATTAGCGGGGAGCAGTTCTTC